These 16 T cell receptor beta chains came from one sample sequenced in a study of T cell responses to AZD1222 COVID-19 vaccine. The table came from immunoSEQ multiplex PCR; TCRdb's copy has only in-frame clones and leaves some out. This sample has about 210,000 clones, with roughly 94% found just once. This specimen consisted of peripheral blood, obtained 28 days after the second dose of the MenACWY control vaccine. The receptor set was obtained from an adult who received the MenACWY meningococcal vaccine as a control.

The V call is TRBV20-1, the J call TRBJ2-5; unclear D gene. Deletions cut 7 bases from V and 1 base from J, with 4 bases between. CDR3 length: 10 residues. Germline CDR1 is DFQATT and CDR2 is SNEGSKA (reference sequence). CDR3: CSGSQETQYF. The CDR3 DNA sequence: TGCAGTGGGAGCCAAGAGACCCAGTACTTC.

The CDR3 nucleotides read TGTGCCAGCAGCTTAGAAGACAGTAGCAATCAGCCCCAGCATTTT. Protein sequence: CASSLEDSSNQPQHF. The genes are TRBV7-2 and TRBJ1-5, with D possibly being TRBD1 (5 bases). The V gene's germline CDR1 is SGHTA and CDR2 FQGNSA. The CDR3 length is 15 residues. Trimming took 1 base from V and 0 from J, leaving 7 bases between them. Full variable domain (remainder filled in from reference TRBV7-2 and TRBJ1-5): GAGVSQSPSNKVTEKGKDVELRCDPISGHTALYWYRQSLGQGLEFLIYFQGNSAPDKSGLPSDRFSAERTGGSVSTLTIQRTQQEDSAVYLCASSLEDSSNQPQHFGDGTRLSIL.

This sequence joins TRBV28 and TRBJ1-5; 7 bases align to TRBD1. Per the germline V gene, CDR1 is MDHEN and CDR2 is SYDVKM. Germline trimming cut 10 bases from V and 7 bases from J; bases unmatched to any gene: 19. The CDR3 is made up of 16 amino acids. CDR3 DNA sequence: TGTGCCACCACACTTGGGGACAGCTACCGGCCCCAGCCCCAGCATTTT. The encoded protein is CATTLGDSYRPQPQHF.

V is TRBV7-9 and J is TRBJ2-7; no reliable D call. Germline V gene lookup returns CDR1 SEHNR and CDR2 FQNEAQ (reference sequence). The CDR3 has 14 residues. V gave up 4 bases and J gave up 0 bases, with 10 bases separating them. CDR3 in amino acids: CASSSKVSSYEQYF. The CDR3 nucleotides are TGTGCCAGCAGCTCCAAGGTGAGCTCCTACGAGCAGTACTTC.

This CDR3 reads CASSLIESWQPDTEAFF. The CDR3 DNA sequence: TGTGCCAGCAGCTTAATAGAGTCATGGCAGCCCGACACTGAAGCTTTCTTT. The V gene is TRBV7-3, the J gene TRBJ1-1; D is unclear. Germline V gene data show CDR1 as SGHTA and CDR2 as FQGTGA. The CDR3 extends over 17 amino acids. The V gene lost 1 base and the J gene lost 3 bases, with 18 bases spanning the gap.

The chain links TRBV28 to TRBJ2-5, with 8 bases that match TRBD1. The CDR3 loop spans 14 amino acids. Germline trimming cut 7 bases from V and 2 bases from J; bases unmatched to any gene: 6. Per the germline V gene, CDR1 is MDHEN and CDR2 is SYDVKM. CDR3 region: CASIPGGRQETQYF. CDR3 nucleotide sequence: TGTGCCAGCATTCCAGGGGGCCGACAAGAGACCCAGTACTTC.

This chain links TRBV5-5 with TRBJ2-7, with D possibly TRBD2 on 6 matching bases. Trimming took off 3 bases at V and 3 bases at J, with 16 bases between the two ends. The germline V gene has CDR1 SGHKS and CDR2 YYEKEE (reference sequence). The CDR3 contains 15 residues. The CDR3 protein is CASSSGGLDYYEQYF. Written as DNA, the CDR3 is TGTGCCAGCAGCTCCGGAGGGCTAGACTACTACGAGCAGTACTTC.

The V and J genes are TRBV27 and TRBJ1-4; the match to TRBD1 covers 11 bases. Germline CDR1 and CDR2: MNHEY and SMNVEV (reference sequence). The CDR3 is made up of 14 amino acids. The ends lost 4 bases at V and 8 bases at J; junction bases unmatched: 3. The CDR3 sequence: CASSWGQGDEKLFF. Here the CDR3 DNA reads TGTGCCAGCAGTTGGGGACAGGGGGACGAAAAACTGTTTTTT.

The J gene is TRBJ2-5, the V gene TRBV20-1; 8 nucleotides match TRBD1. There are 15 residues in the CDR3. The V and J ends lost 5 bases and 2 bases, in that order; junction bases with no gene match: 10. Germline V gene lookup returns CDR1 DFQATT and CDR2 SNEGSKA (reference sequence). The CDR3, as DNA: TGCAGTGCTGGTGGGGGTCAGGGGGCACAAGAGACCCAGTACTTC. Amino acid sequence: CSAGGGQGAQETQYF.

The chain combines TRBV19 with TRBJ1-3, with D perhaps TRBD1 (6 bases). Trimming took off 3 bases at V and 0 bases at J, with 12 bases between the two ends. Germline assignment: CDR1 LNHDA and CDR2 SQIVND (reference sequence). CDR3 length: 16 amino acids. CDR3 protein: CASSIALGASGNTIYF. CDR3 coding DNA: TGTGCCAGTAGTATTGCTCTGGGGGCCTCTGGAAACACCATATATTTT.

This chain uses TRBV6-5 with TRBJ1-2; possibly TRBD1 for D (5 bases). Per the germline V gene, CDR1 is MNHEY and CDR2 is SVGAGI. Trimming left V 9 bases short and J 5 bases short, with 19 bases between. This CDR3 is 14 amino acids long. The CDR3: CASSASGDKYGYTF. CDR3 nucleotide sequence: TGTGCCAGTTCTGCGTCGGGGGATAAGTATGGCTACACCTTC.

This clone has just one count. The chain joins TRBV5-6 to TRBJ1-2, with 7 positions matching TRBD1. Germline CDR1 reads SGHDT; CDR2 reads YYEEEE. Trimming cost V 6 bases and J 1 base; bases outside gene matches: 12. CDR3 size: 16 residues. DNA of the CDR3: TGTGCCAGCACCCAGCTGGGGACAGACCTTAACTATGGCTACACCTTC. Translating gives CASTQLGTDLNYGYTF. Full variable domain (rest looked up from reference TRBV5-6 and TRBJ1-2): DAGVTQSPTHLIKTRGQQVTLRCSPKSGHDTVSWYQQALGQGPQFIFQYYEEEERQRGNFPDRFSGHQFPNYSSELNVNALLLGDSALYLCASTQLGTDLNYGYTFGSGTRLTVV.

The V call is TRBV7-9, the J call TRBJ1-1, with no clear D. Germline values: CDR1 SEHNR, CDR2 FQNEAQ (reference sequence). Trimming stripped 5 bases from V and 5 bases from J, with 3 bases between. The CDR3 is 10 amino acids. CDR3 in amino acids: CASSHTEAFF. CDR3 bases: TGTGCCAGCAGCCATACTGAAGCTTTCTTT.

This chain joins TRBV9 and TRBJ2-3; no firm D call. Germline V gives CDR1 SGDLS, CDR2 YYNGEE. V gave up 1 base and J gave up 2 bases, with 11 bases separating them. The CDR3 runs 15 residues. The CDR3 nucleotides read TGTGCCAGCAGCGTATGGGGTTTTGCCACAGATACGCAGTATTTT. Protein product: CASSVWGFATDTQYF.

The DNA for the CDR3 is TGTGCCAGCAGTCGACAGGGGATGAACACTGAAGCTTTCTTT. This codes for CASSRQGMNTEAFF. The chain is built from TRBV6-5 and TRBJ1-1; 8 nucleotides match TRBD1. With 5 bases clipped from V and 0 bases from J, the junction kept 2 bases outside the gene matches. The germline V gene has CDR1 MNHEY and CDR2 SVGAGI. This CDR3 contains 14 residues.

J is TRBJ1-2 and V is TRBV19; D remains unclear. The V gene lost 3 bases and the J gene lost 3 bases, with 5 bases spanning the gap. The CDR3 has 12 amino acids. From germline, CDR1 is LNHDA and CDR2 SQIVND (reference sequence). The CDR3 nucleotides are TGTGCCAGTAGTATTGAGGACTATGGCTACACCTTC. Translation gives CASSIEDYGYTF.